This entry lists 30 T cell receptor beta chains sequenced from one sample in a study of early T cells in non-severe SARS-CoV-2 infection. One entry per CDR3 protein results from TCRdb running MiXCR on the 5' RACE reads. The profile shows about 100,000 distinct CDR3 sequences, approximately 14% of them singletons. Sequenced: whole blood. These receptors were collected from an adult who was a healthcare worker with PCR-confirmed SARS-CoV-2 infection or an uninfected control (not recorded which).

The sample holds many counts of this clonotype. The chain carries TRBV7-9 and TRBJ1-3; D possibly corresponds to TRBD1 (6 bases). Germline assignment: CDR1 SEHNR and CDR2 FQNEAQ (reference sequence). There are 14 residues in the CDR3. V lost 5 bases and J 2 bases, leaving 10 bases between the germline ends. The CDR3 DNA reads as TGTGCCAGCAGCCTACAGGGTCCTGGAAACACCATATATTTT. Amino acid sequence: CASSLQGPGNTIYF. Full variable domain (remainder filled in from reference TRBV7-9 and TRBJ1-3): DTGVSQNPRHKITKRGQNVTFRCDPISEHNRLYWYRQTLGQGPEFLTYFQNEAQLEKSRLLSDRFSAERPKGSFSTLEIQRTEQGDSAMYLCASSLQGPGNTIYFGEGSWLTVV.

This clonotype was counted a few times. The chain uses TRBV4-1 and TRBJ2-7; a weak D match, TRBD2 (5 bases). CDR3 length: 13 residues. V lost 3 bases and J lost 5, with 11 bases in between. Germline V CDR1 and CDR2: MGHRA, YSYEKL. This CDR3 reads CASSHPGTDEQYF. The CDR3 nucleotides are TGCGCCAGCAGCCACCCGGGAACCGACGAGCAGTACTTC.

The chain couples TRBV29-1 to TRBJ2-4, with 10 nucleotides matching TRBD2. This CDR3 has 13 residues. Germline V gene lookup returns CDR1 SQVTM and CDR2 ANQGSEA. V shed 1 base, J shed 10 bases, and the junction held 4 bases outside the gene matches. CDR3 protein: CSVEVVTSGIQYF. The CDR3 nucleotides are TGCAGCGTTGAAGTTGTGACTAGCGGGATTCAGTACTTC.

Many counts were recorded for this clonotype. V is TRBV11-1 and J is TRBJ2-1, with 9 bases that match TRBD1. Losses at the gene ends were 3 bases for V and 4 bases for J; bases not matched to a gene: 7. The germline V gene encodes CDR1 SGHAT and CDR2 FQDESV (reference sequence). This CDR3 is 16 amino acids long. In DNA form, the CDR3 reads TGTGCCAGCAGCTTGCCCCCGACAGGGGGTTACAATGAGCAGTTCTTC. Residues: CASSLPPTGGYNEQFF.

The chain has TRBV6-2 or TRBV6-3 and TRBJ2-7; 7 nucleotides match TRBD2. With V trimmed by 7 bases and J by 1 base, 4 bases remained unmatched. Germline loops: CDR1 MNHEY, CDR2 SVGEGT. The CDR3 has 13 amino acids. The CDR3 region is CASKASGSYEQYF. The CDR3 region has the DNA TGTGCCAGCAAGGCTAGCGGATCCTACGAGCAGTACTTC.

This clonotype was counted at least ten times. The rearrangement joins TRBV29-1 to TRBJ2-3, with 9 nucleotides matching TRBD2. CDR1 and CDR2 from the germline V gene are SQVTM and ANQGSEA. With V trimmed by 4 bases and J by 4 bases, 12 bases remained unmatched. The CDR3 contains 16 residues. Here the CDR3 DNA reads TGCAGCGTTGTAGGGGTAATAGCGGGAGAGGCAGATACGCAGTATTTT. Amino acids: CSVVGVIAGEADTQYF.

This clonotype was recorded a few times. This rearrangement joins TRBV28 to TRBJ2-1; a weak D match, TRBD1 (5 bases). Looked up from germline, CDR1 is MDHEN and CDR2 is SYDVKM. V was trimmed by 7 bases and J by 5 bases, leaving 12 bases between them. The CDR3 contains 13 residues. CDR3 nucleotides: TGTGCCAGCACCCCCAGACAGAACAATGAGCAGTTCTTC. It is translated as CASTPRQNNEQFF.

Ten or more counts support this clonotype. V gene TRBV30 combines with J gene TRBJ1-6, with D possibly being TRBD1 (6 bases). Trimming took 4 bases from V and 4 from J, leaving 14 bases between them. CDR3 size: 15 residues. Germline assignment: CDR1 GTSNPN and CDR2 SVGIG (reference sequence). CDR3 region: CAWTTGRGYNSPLHF. CDR3 in DNA: TGTGCCTGGACTACAGGGAGAGGGTATAATTCACCCCTCCACTTT. Looking up the rest from reference TRBV30 and TRBJ1-6 gives the full variable domain: SQTIHQWPATLVQPVGSPLSLECTVEGTSNPNLYWYRQAAGRGLQLLFYSVGIGQISSEVPQNLSASRPQDRQFILSSKKLLLSDSGFYLCAWTTGRGYNSPLHFGNGTRLTVT.

This clonotype was counted between two and nine times. V is TRBV20-1 and J is TRBJ1-1; D unclear. V lost 3 bases and J lost 4, with 9 bases in between. The CDR3 is made up of 12 amino acids. The germline V gene encodes CDR1 DFQATT and CDR2 SNEGSKA (reference sequence). CDR3 region: CSARFGPTEAFF. The CDR3 region has the DNA TGCAGTGCTAGGTTTGGACCCACTGAAGCTTTCTTT.

This clonotype showed up many times. The V gene is TRBV9, the J gene TRBJ1-1; the D is unclear. V was shortened by 3 bases and J by 2 bases, with 8 bases between the two germline ends. The length of the CDR3 is 13 residues. CDR1 SGDLS and CDR2 YYNGEE come from the germline V gene. CDR3 in DNA: TGTGCCAGCAGCGCAGACCCTAACACTGAAGCTTTCTTT. Protein sequence: CASSADPNTEAFF. Variable domain in full (rest from reference TRBV9 and TRBJ1-1): DSGVTQTPKHLITATGQRVTLRCSPRSGDLSVYWYQQSLDQGLQFLIQYYNGEERAKGNILERFSAQQFPDLHSELNLSSLELGDSALYFCASSADPNTEAFFGQGTRLTVV.

This clonotype was seen more than once but under ten times. The rearrangement joins TRBV6-1 to TRBJ2-1; D unresolved. CDR1 and CDR2 from the germline V gene are MNHNS and SASEGT. V shed 7 bases and J shed 10 bases, with 14 bases lying between them. This CDR3 region has 12 residues. CDR3 sequence: CASKPPLKEQFF. The CDR3 nucleotides read TGTGCCAGCAAGCCTCCTCTGAAGGAGCAGTTCTTC.

The chain has TRBV9 and TRBJ2-1; tentative D call: TRBD1 (6 bases). The CDR3 consists of 14 residues. V was shortened by 0 bases and J by 8 bases, with 12 bases between the two germline ends. Germline-derived CDR1 and CDR2 are SGDLS and YYNGEE. CDR3 loop: CASSVVGAGDEQFF. Here the CDR3 DNA reads TGTGCCAGCAGCGTAGTGGGGGCCGGAGATGAGCAGTTCTTC.

The rearrangement uses TRBV7-2 and TRBJ1-5; no clear D gene. The CDR3 is made up of 17 amino acids. CDR1 is SGHTA, CDR2 FQGNSA, per germline. Trimming removed 2 bases at V and 2 bases at J, with 16 bases between. CDR3 nucleotide sequence: TGTGCCAGCAGCTTATTGGCCCGTACGGTGGGCAATCAGCCCCAGCATTTT. It is translated as CASSLLARTVGNQPQHF.

In its sample, this clonotype was seen many times. The rearrangement links TRBV30 to TRBJ2-1; 11 nucleotides agree with TRBD2. The CDR3 loop spans 12 amino acids. CDR1 is GTSNPN, CDR2 SVGIG, per germline (reference sequence). CDR3 amino acids: CARGLADNEQFF. The CDR3 bases are TGTGCAAGGGGACTAGCGGACAATGAGCAGTTCTTC.

This clonotype has a handful of counts. The rearrangement links TRBV29-1 to TRBJ2-3; D is unclear. CDR1 is SQVTM and CDR2 is ANQGSEA in the germline V gene. The CDR3 totals 12 residues. V lost 6 bases and J lost 2, with 9 bases in between. In DNA, the CDR3 is TGCAGCGTAGAGAAGAACACAGATACGCAGTATTTT. Amino acids: CSVEKNTDTQYF.

V usage is TRBV29-1 and J usage is TRBJ1-3; D call uncertain. The CDR3 contains 12 residues. The ends were cut back, 3 bases at V and 1 base at J, with 4 bases in the middle. CDR1 and CDR2 from the germline V gene are SQVTM and ANQGSEA. The CDR3 spells CSVEGSGNTIYF. As DNA, the CDR3 is TGCAGCGTTGAGGGGTCTGGAAACACCATATATTTT.

The chain recombines TRBV11-2 with TRBJ1-4; D is ambiguous. CDR1 and CDR2 from the germline V gene are SGHAT and FQNNGV. The CDR3 extends over 14 amino acids. V was shortened by 7 bases and J by 0 bases, with 9 bases between the two germline ends. CDR3 amino acids: CASTRKATNEKLFF. The CDR3 bases are TGTGCCAGCACCAGGAAAGCAACTAATGAAAAACTGTTTTTT.

This chain uses TRBV30 with TRBJ1-5; unclear D gene. Germline CDR1 is GTSNPN and CDR2 is SVGIG (reference sequence). The CDR3 extends over 14 amino acids. Trimming left V 2 bases short and J 0 bases short, with 8 bases between. The CDR3 DNA reads TGTGCCTGGAGTCTGATAGATAGCAATCAGCCCCAGCATTTT. It translates to CAWSLIDSNQPQHF. The full variable domain, with the rest looked up from reference TRBV30 and TRBJ1-5, is SQTIHQWPATLVQPVGSPLSLECTVEGTSNPNLYWYRQAAGRGLQLLFYSVGIGQISSEVPQNLSASRPQDRQFILSSKKLLLSDSGFYLCAWSLIDSNQPQHFGDGTRLSIL.

This chain connects TRBV12-3 or TRBV12-4 to TRBJ2-5; 9 bases align to TRBD2. The CDR3 runs to 13 residues. V shed 7 bases, J shed 3 bases, and the junction held 3 bases outside the gene matches. CDR3 loop: CASTRLAEETQYF. For the CDR3, the DNA is TGTGCCAGCACCCGACTAGCGGAAGAGACCCAGTACTTC.

The chain combines TRBV4-2 with TRBJ1-2; no reliable D call. The CDR3 covers 16 residues. V was clipped by 0 bases and J by 3 bases, with 14 bases between them. Germline V lookup: CDR1 LGHNA, CDR2 YNFKEQ. CDR3 DNA: TGTGCCAGCAGCCAAGAATCTTCCTCCGGGGACTATGGCTACACCTTC. Translation: CASSQESSSGDYGYTF.

The rearrangement uses TRBV19 and TRBJ2-1; 7 bases fit TRBD2. CDR1 LNHDA and CDR2 SQIVND come from the germline V gene (reference sequence). CDR3 length: 14 residues. V trimming: 5 bases; J trimming: 7 bases; junction bases outside the gene matches: 8. The DNA for the CDR3 is TGTGCCAGTAGTGCCTGGGACTATTATAATGAGCAGTTCTTC. Translated, it gives CASSAWDYYNEQFF.

There are many counts of this clonotype. The gene calls are TRBV3-1 and TRBJ2-1, with D unclear. V was clipped by 0 bases and J by 6 bases, with 15 bases between them. Germline CDR1 reads LGHDT; CDR2 reads YNNKEL (reference sequence). The CDR3 totals 16 residues. The DNA of the CDR3 is TGTGCCAGCAGCCAAGATTTTCTTAGGACCTTCAATGAGCAGTTCTTC. This gives the protein CASSQDFLRTFNEQFF.

This clonotype was counted at least ten times. CDR3 nucleotides: TGTGCCATCAGTCGTCTAGCGGGACTTCGTACGCAGTATTTT. This sequence encodes CAISRLAGLRTQYF. V usage is TRBV10-3 and J usage is TRBJ2-3; 9 bases are shared with TRBD2. The length of the CDR3 is 14 residues. The ends lost 5 bases at V and 8 bases at J; junction bases unmatched: 8. CDR1 is ENHRY, CDR2 SYGVKD, per germline.

The DNA of the CDR3 is TGCAGTGCTAGACGGGACAGTGGCAAATCCGGGGAGCTGTTTTTT. Encoded protein: CSARRDSGKSGELFF. V usage is TRBV20-1 and J usage is TRBJ2-2, with TRBD1 matching 7 bases. V shed 2 bases, J shed 6 bases, and the junction held 9 bases outside the gene matches. The germline gives CDR1 DFQATT, CDR2 SNEGSKA (reference sequence). This CDR3 contains 15 residues.

At least ten counts were recorded for this clonotype. The chain has TRBV7-3 and TRBJ2-7; D possibly corresponds to TRBD2 (6 bases). The germline CDR1 and CDR2 sequences are SGHTA and FQGTGA. This CDR3 is built from 13 residues. V was cut by 6 bases and J by 3 bases, with 12 bases left in between. The chain's CDR3 is CASSAGLNYEQYF. DNA of the CDR3: TGTGCCAGCAGTGCGGGACTTAACTACGAGCAGTACTTC.

The chain is built from TRBV19 and TRBJ2-7; the match to TRBD1 covers 8 bases. CDR1 LNHDA and CDR2 SQIVND come from the germline V gene (reference sequence). The CDR3 spans 14 residues. Trimming at V came to 5 bases and at J to 3 bases, leaving 6 bases not matched to a gene. The CDR3 DNA sequence: TGTGCCAGTAGTCCGACCGGACAGGGCTACGAGCAGTACTTC. It specifies CASSPTGQGYEQYF.

This clonotype was observed a few times. The CDR3 DNA reads as TGTGCCATCCGGGGGGCGGGAGAGATCTACAATGAGCAGTTCTTC. Its translation: CAIRGAGEIYNEQFF. The chain links TRBV10-3 to TRBJ2-1; possible D gene TRBD2, 7 bases. V lost 8 bases and J 3 bases, leaving 17 bases between the germline ends. This CDR3 comprises 15 residues. Germline V gives CDR1 ENHRY, CDR2 SYGVKD.

There are a few counts of this clonotype. DNA for the CDR3: TGTGCCAGCAGCTTAAACCCTCGCTTGGTAGGGAGGATTGCAGATACGCAGTATTTT. Amino acid sequence: CASSLNPRLVGRIADTQYF. This sequence joins TRBV7-9 and TRBJ2-3; TRBD2 might be the D (6 bases). V was shortened by 2 bases and J by 4 bases, with 25 bases between the two germline ends. This CDR3 comprises 19 residues. CDR1 and CDR2 from the germline V gene are SEHNR and FQNEAQ (reference sequence).

This clonotype turned up a few times. This chain connects TRBV12-3 or TRBV12-4 to TRBJ2-3; 9 nucleotides agree with TRBD2. CDR3 length equals 14 residues. V lost 5 bases and J lost 4; bases outside the gene matches: 4. This CDR3 reads CASSRAGGPDTQYF. DNA for the CDR3: TGTGCCAGCAGTAGGGCGGGAGGGCCAGATACGCAGTATTTT.

This clonotype was seen more than once but under ten times. The chain joins TRBV11-2 to TRBJ2-1, with TRBD1 matching 8 bases. The CDR3 has 15 residues. Germline V CDR1 and CDR2: SGHAT, FQNNGV. V gave up 5 bases and J gave up 10 bases; unmatched junction bases: 13. The CDR3 protein is CASSGRTGKEREQFF. The CDR3 coding sequence is TGTGCCAGCAGCGGACGGACAGGGAAAGAGCGGGAGCAGTTCTTC.